These 23 T cell receptor beta chains were all obtained from the same sample, sequenced in a study of T cell responses to AZD1222 COVID-19 vaccine. This table comes from immunoSEQ multiplex PCR, and its TCRdb copy is limited to in-frame clones, with some not included. The profile covers fewer than 120,000 clones, with roughly 90% appearing a single time and roughly 7% taken by the ten largest. Sequenced here: peripheral blood, sampled on day 0 of AZD1222 vaccination. The origin of the receptors is an adult in good health.

The chain couples TRBV28 to TRBJ1-5; tentative D call: TRBD1 (5 bases). Germline assignment: CDR1 MDHEN and CDR2 SYDVKM. The V and J ends lost 4 bases and 1 base respectively, with 14 bases between them. The CDR3 extends over 16 amino acids. CDR3 DNA sequence: TGTGCCAGCAGTTCGCCTGGGAGGGGAAGCAATCAGCCCCAGCATTTT. Its translation is CASSSPGRGSNQPQHF.

This chain connects TRBV19 to TRBJ1-3, with D unresolved. The V gene lost 1 base and the J gene lost 0 bases, with 16 bases spanning the gap. Germline V gene data show CDR1 as LNHDA and CDR2 as SQIVND (reference sequence). The CDR3 sequence is 18 residues long. This chain's CDR3 is CASSIVTAAKSSGNTIYF. Here the CDR3 DNA reads TGTGCCAGTAGTATAGTTACCGCTGCTAAAAGCTCTGGAAACACCATATATTTT.

The J gene is TRBJ2-2, the V gene TRBV5-1; 8 bases are shared with TRBD2. There are 17 residues in the CDR3. Germline CDR1 is SGHRS and CDR2 is YFSETQ. V was clipped by 3 bases and J by 3 bases; unmatched bases: 10. CDR3 in DNA: TGCGCCAGCAGCTCCCAGCCGGGACTAGATTACACCGGGGAGCTGTTTTTT. It is translated as CASSSQPGLDYTGELFF. Drawing the rest from reference TRBV5-1 and TRBJ2-2, the complete variable domain is KAGVTQTPRYLIKTRGQQVTLSCSPISGHRSVSWYQQTPGQGLQFLFEYFSETQRNKGNFPGRFSGRQFSNSRSEMNVSTLELGDSALYLCASSSQPGLDYTGELFFGEGSRLTVL.

The chain joins TRBV11-3 to TRBJ1-3; the D is unclear. With 4 bases removed from V and 0 bases from J, the gap between germline ends came to 13 bases. This CDR3 has 16 amino acids. Germline loops: CDR1 SGHNT, CDR2 YENEEA. CDR3 nucleotide sequence: TGTGCCAGCAGCTCCATGACAAGGATCTCTGGAAACACCATATATTTT. This sequence encodes CASSSMTRISGNTIYF.

The chain uses TRBV27 and TRBJ2-1; D is undetermined. CDR1 is MNHEY, CDR2 SMNVEV, per germline (reference sequence). There are 13 residues in the CDR3. With 5 bases removed from V and 7 bases from J, the gap between germline ends came to 12 bases. CDR3 nucleotide sequence: TGTGCCAGCAGTCCCCCTCTCCGAAATGAGCAGTTCTTC. Translating gives CASSPPLRNEQFF.

The rearrangement links TRBV28 to TRBJ2-2; D ambiguous. CDR1 and CDR2 (germline): MDHEN, SYDVKM. There are 12 residues in the CDR3. V lost 2 bases, J lost 8 bases, and 6 bases lay in between. CDR3 sequence (DNA): TGTGCCAGCAGTTTAGTGGTGGGGGAGCTGTTTTTT. Protein sequence: CASSLVVGELFF.

The chain uses TRBV25-1 and TRBJ1-2; D gene unclear. Germline CDR1 is MGHDK and CDR2 is SYGVNS. This CDR3 comprises 15 residues. V was clipped by 5 bases and J by 2 bases, with 15 bases between them. Here the CDR3 DNA reads TGTGCCAGCAGTCCCAGTGTTGGTCTAAACTATGGCTACACCTTC. Its translation is CASSPSVGLNYGYTF.

The V and J genes are TRBV5-1 and TRBJ1-6, with 7 positions matching TRBD1. The J segment lost 8 bases and the V segment lost 4 bases, leaving 9 bases of the junction unmatched. Germline V gene lookup returns CDR1 SGHRS and CDR2 YFSETQ. The CDR3 is made up of 15 amino acids. In DNA form, the CDR3 reads TGCGCCAGCAGCACCAGACAGGGCTCAGATTCACCCCTCCACTTT. It specifies CASSTRQGSDSPLHF.

V gene TRBV5-8 combines with J gene TRBJ2-1; D is undetermined. Germline CDR1 reads SGHTS; CDR2 reads YDEGEE. The CDR3 has 14 amino acids. V lost 4 bases and J 5 bases, leaving 13 bases between the germline ends. DNA for the CDR3: TGTGCCAGCAGCCGGTCATGGGCGAACAATGAGCAGTTCTTC. Translation gives CASSRSWANNEQFF. The whole variable domain, filled in from reference TRBV5-8 and TRBJ2-1, reads EAGVTQSPTHLIKTRGQQATLRCSPISGHTSVYWYQQALGLGLQFLLWYDEGEERNRGNFPPRFSGRQFPNYSSELNVNALELEDSALYLCASSRSWANNEQFFGPGTRLTVL.

The chain couples TRBV28 to TRBJ2-4, with 9 bases identical to TRBD2. V was pared by 6 bases and J by 7 bases, with 13 bases of the junction left unmatched. The CDR3 runs 16 residues. CDR1 and CDR2 from the germline V gene are MDHEN and SYDVKM. Here the CDR3 DNA reads TGTGCCAGCAGCCCGGCCGGGGCGGGGGGGCGCAACATTCAGTACTTC. Encoded protein: CASSPAGAGGRNIQYF.

This chain connects TRBV6-5 to TRBJ1-4; perhaps TRBD1 as D (5 bases). The ends were cut back, 0 bases at V and 8 bases at J, with 16 bases in the middle. The germline V gene has CDR1 MNHEY and CDR2 SVGAGI. This CDR3 is 16 amino acids long. CDR3 region: CASSYSRDAKGEKLFF. DNA for the CDR3: TGTGCCAGCAGTTACTCTAGGGACGCGAAGGGAGAAAAACTGTTTTTT.

V and J are TRBV6-2 or TRBV6-3 and TRBJ1-1; D is perhaps TRBD1 (5 bases). V shed 6 bases and J shed 0 bases, with 17 bases lying between them. The germline V gene encodes CDR1 MNHEY and CDR2 SVGEGT. The CDR3 is made up of 16 amino acids. Written as DNA, the CDR3 is TGTGCCAGCAGCCCCCGTCGGGGGAGCATGAACACTGAAGCTTTCTTT. Its translation: CASSPRRGSMNTEAFF.

The chain has TRBV2 and TRBJ1-2; a weak D match, TRBD1 (5 bases). V dropped 4 bases and J dropped 4 bases, with 13 bases sitting between them. The CDR3 runs 14 residues. In germline, CDR1 is SNHLY, CDR2 FYNNEI. The CDR3 region is CASSASGTLYGYTF. The CDR3 nucleotides read TGTGCCAGCAGTGCCTCCGGGACCCTCTATGGCTACACCTTC.

The rearrangement links TRBV6-4 to TRBJ1-4, with 7 positions matching TRBD1. Germline V gene lookup returns CDR1 MRHNA and CDR2 SNTAGT. V gave up 6 bases and J gave up 7 bases; unmatched junction bases: 14. This CDR3 spans 16 amino acids. The chain's CDR3 is CASRPRGRTGPEKLFF. CDR3 bases: TGTGCCAGCAGGCCCCGAGGCAGGACAGGTCCTGAAAAACTGTTTTTT.

This rearrangement joins TRBV11-3 to TRBJ1-2; D gene uncertain. The V gene's germline CDR1 is SGHNT and CDR2 YENEEA. V was trimmed by 8 bases and J by 0 bases, leaving 7 bases between them. This CDR3 spans 12 amino acids. The CDR3 protein is CASGPSNYGYTF. CDR3 sequence (DNA): TGTGCCAGCGGCCCATCTAACTATGGCTACACCTTC.

The chain employs TRBV27 and TRBJ1-1; D is possibly TRBD1 (5 bases). In germline, CDR1 is MNHEY, CDR2 SMNVEV (reference sequence). With 1 base removed from V and 2 bases from J, the gap between germline ends came to 11 bases. This CDR3 region has 15 residues. This CDR3 is CASSLFTRGNTEAFF. CDR3 DNA sequence: TGTGCCAGCAGTTTATTCACGAGGGGAAACACTGAAGCTTTCTTT.

This sequence joins TRBV2 and TRBJ2-7; no clear D gene. V lost 8 bases, J lost 3 bases, and 5 bases lay in between. The CDR3 contains 10 residues. Germline CDR1 is SNHLY and CDR2 is FYNNEI. The CDR3 here is CASSFYEQYF. DNA for the CDR3: TGTGCCAGCTCTTTCTACGAGCAGTACTTC.

This sequence joins TRBV6-5 and TRBJ2-7, with TRBD2 matching over 7 bases. The trim removed 2 bases at V and 4 bases at J, leaving 11 bases unmatched. The CDR3 has 16 residues. Per the germline V gene, CDR1 is MNHEY and CDR2 is SVGAGI. The DNA for the CDR3 is TGTGCCAGCAGTTACCTAAGCGGGGTAACTGTATACGAGCAGTACTTC. This translates into CASSYLSGVTVYEQYF.

Written as DNA, the CDR3 is TGTGCCAGCAGCTCGGGTCGGGGAAACACCATATATTTT. Amino acids: CASSSGRGNTIYF. The chain joins TRBV7-2 to TRBJ1-3; D call uncertain. CDR1 SGHTA and CDR2 FQGNSA come from the germline V gene. Trimming took off 4 bases at V and 4 bases at J, with 8 bases between the two ends. This CDR3 contains 13 residues.

The chain couples TRBV4-2 to TRBJ2-1, with D perhaps TRBD2 (6 bases). With 0 bases removed from V and 4 bases from J, the gap between germline ends came to 10 bases. This CDR3 has 15 amino acids. The V gene's germline CDR1 is LGHNA and CDR2 YNFKEQ. The DNA for the CDR3 is TGTGCCAGCAGCCAAGAAGAGACTAGTTACAATGAGCAGTTCTTC. Translation gives CASSQEETSYNEQFF.

The gene calls are TRBV25-1 and TRBJ2-1; no firm D call. CDR1 is MGHDK, CDR2 SYGVNS, per germline. The CDR3 is 12 residues long. Trimming stripped 4 bases from V and 8 bases from J, with 9 bases between. The CDR3 reads CASSVRSHEQFF. The CDR3 DNA reads TGTGCCAGCAGTGTACGCAGTCATGAGCAGTTCTTC.

The rearrangement links TRBV28 to TRBJ2-7; no reliable D call. The CDR3 runs to 15 residues. Germline values: CDR1 MDHEN, CDR2 SYDVKM. V was clipped by 2 bases and J by 6 bases, with 17 bases between them. The CDR3 DNA sequence: TGTGCCAGCAGTTTACTTGGCGCCGGATCGGGCGAGCAGTACTTC. This sequence encodes CASSLLGAGSGEQYF.

In its sample, this clone was seen once. This sequence joins TRBV7-8 and TRBJ1-5, with 7 bases identical to TRBD1. This CDR3 comprises 17 residues. Germline lookup yields CDR1 SGHVS and CDR2 FQNEAQ. The J segment lost 2 bases and the V segment lost 5 bases, leaving 12 bases of the junction unmatched. The CDR3 nucleotides read TGTGCCAGCAGCCCAGAACAGGGGAAGTCGGGCAATCAGCCCCAGCATTTT. Protein sequence: CASSPEQGKSGNQPQHF.